A selection of T cell receptor beta chains follows, all from one sample in a study of T cell responses to AZD1222 COVID-19 vaccine. Assay used: immunoSEQ multiplex PCR; TCRdb lists only in-frame clones, some missing. The sample contains under 150,000 clones, 85% to 90% of which appear only once. The sample consisted of peripheral blood, taken on day 0 of AZD1222 vaccination. The receptors derive from an adult in good health. Each CDR3 is given with its conserved first and last residue. Fields, in order: J gene, clone size, V gene, D gene, CDR3 protein, CDR3 DNA. D genes are given only for firm matches. Size is omitted from some rows. Given values are once, few, many or a class for expanded clones.

TRBJ2-1,-,TRBV3-1/TRBV3-2,TRBD1,CASRQWDRGVNEQFF,TGTGCCAGCAGACAATGGGACAGGGGGGTAAATGAGCAGTTCTTC
TRBJ2-7,-,TRBV9,-,CASSARPSEGEQYF,TGTGCCAGCAGCGCAAGACCGTCCGAGGGTGAGCAGTACTTC
TRBJ2-7,-,TRBV6-5,TRBD1,CASSGTGSYEQYF,TGTGCCAGCAGCGGGACAGGGTCCTACGAGCAGTACTTC
TRBJ2-5,-,TRBV11-2,-,CASSPTTQETQYF,TGTGCCAGCAGCCCCACTACACAAGAGACCCAGTACTTC
TRBJ1-2,-,TRBV5-1,-,CASSLDEVYGYTF,TGCGCCAGCAGCTTGGATGAGGTCTATGGCTACACCTTC
TRBJ1-3,-,TRBV9,-,CASSLNINSGNTIYF,TGTGCCAGCAGCCTTAACATAAACTCTGGAAACACCATATATTTT
TRBJ1-5,-,TRBV21-1,-,CASSKWTGRNQPQHF,TGTGCCAGCAGCAAATGGACAGGGCGCAATCAGCCCCAGCATTTT
TRBJ2-6,-,TRBV19,TRBD1,CASSGTGGAGANVLTF,TGTGCCAGTAGTGGGACAGGGGGCGCTGGGGCCAACGTCCTGACTTTC
TRBJ1-3,-,TRBV9,-,CASSVATGRYSGNTIYF,TGTGCCAGCAGCGTAGCTACGGGCCGGTACTCTGGAAACACCATATATTTT
TRBJ1-1,once,TRBV19,-,CASSQGGQGTEAFF,TGTGCCAGTAGCCAGGGAGGGCAGGGAACTGAAGCTTTCTTT
TRBJ1-6,-,TRBV3-1/TRBV3-2,TRBD1,CASSAWDSDSPLHF,TGTGCCAGCAGCGCGTGGGACAGCGATTCACCCCTCCACTTT
TRBJ2-3,-,TRBV7-9,-,CASSLASLRTDTQYF,TGTGCCAGCAGCTTAGCGTCTCTCCGCACAGATACGCAGTATTTT
TRBJ1-5,-,TRBV3-1/TRBV3-2,-,CASSQDEGQPQHF,TGTGCCAGCAGCCAAGACGAGGGTCAGCCCCAGCATTTT
TRBJ2-1,-,TRBV4-3,-,CASSQEPHLNEQFF,TGCGCCAGCAGCCAAGAGCCCCACCTCAATGAGCAGTTCTTC
TRBJ2-2,-,TRBV5-1,TRBD1,CASSPGQGVTGELFF,TGCGCCAGCAGCCCGGGACAGGGAGTCACCGGGGAGCTGTTTTTT
TRBJ2-7,-,TRBV10-3,TRBD1,CAISDQGQSPREQYF,TGTGCCATCAGTGACCAGGGACAGTCCCCTCGCGAGCAGTACTTC
TRBJ2-3,-,TRBV7-9,TRBD2,CASSPGLAGDVDTQYF,TGTGCCAGCAGCCCAGGACTAGCGGGGGATGTAGATACGCAGTATTTT
TRBJ1-3,-,TRBV9,-,CASSVEGGPHSGNTIYF,TGTGCCAGCAGCGTAGAAGGAGGACCCCACTCTGGAAACACCATATATTTT
TRBJ2-6,-,TRBV5-5,-,CASSLDSGANVLTF,TGTGCCAGCAGCTTGGACTCTGGGGCCAACGTCCTGACTTTC
TRBJ2-1,-,TRBV7-8,TRBD2,CASSFVAGGYNEQFF,TGTGCCAGCAGCTTCGTAGCGGGAGGTTACAATGAGCAGTTCTTC
TRBJ2-5,few,TRBV18,TRBD2,CASSRISGSSETQYF,TGTGCCAGCTCTCGCATTAGCGGGAGCTCAGAGACCCAGTACTTC
TRBJ1-2,-,TRBV29-1,-,CSVESGGGGYTF,TGCAGCGTTGAATCGGGGGGAGGAGGCTACACCTTC
TRBJ2-5,-,TRBV7-2,TRBD2,CAGRGEVETQYF,TGTGCCGGACGGGGGGAGGTTGAGACCCAGTACTTC
TRBJ2-1,-,TRBV30,-,CAWSGARASYNEQFF,TGTGCCTGGAGCGGCGCGCGGGCCTCCTACAATGAGCAGTTCTTC
TRBJ1-2,-,TRBV6-5,-,CASSPPGGLWGYTF,TGTGCCAGCAGCCCCCCCGGGGGGCTTTGGGGCTACACCTTC
TRBJ1-5,-,TRBV5-1,TRBD1,CASSPGQGGQPQHF,TGCGCCAGCAGCCCCGGACAGGGGGGACAGCCCCAGCATTTT
TRBJ2-3,-,TRBV9,-,CASSLGPSPDTQYF,TGTGCCAGCAGCTTAGGACCTTCTCCAGATACGCAGTATTTT
TRBJ2-3,-,TRBV5-6,TRBD1,CASSFGQGGGDTQYF,TGTGCCAGCAGCTTCGGACAGGGCGGAGGGGATACGCAGTATTTT
TRBJ1-1,-,TRBV20-1,-,CSARGAAAFF,TGCAGTGCTAGAGGAGCTGCAGCTTTCTTT